This TCR beta chain emerged from a study of cytomegalovirus exposure and HLA in healthy donors. Study-wide findings and caveats: Sequencing likely generated an artifact that appeared as a cluster of highly shared sequence variants. Most TCR sequences were rare, but some public TCRs occurred in many donors. Excluded: some indistinguishable V segments such as TRBV6-2 and TRBV6-3.

Per the germline V gene, CDR1 is MDHEN and CDR2 is SYDVKM. V lost 7 bases to trimming and J lost 4 bases, with 11 bases between them. CDR3 length: 13 residues. Details on this clone: Antigen unknown.

PCR was performed using 60 Vbeta and 13 Jbeta primers. Sequencing used immunoSEQ multiplex PCR; TCRdb keeps in-frame clones, though not all of them. The sample contains about 140,000 clones, around 85% of which appear only once. The sequencing input was PBMCs. This rearrangement joins TRBV28 to TRBJ2-1, with a tentative D call TRBD2 (5 bases). The origin of this receptor is a female donor in good health and CMV-seronegative. The CDR3 DNA is TGTGCCAGCATCAAAGGAGGTTACAATGAGCAGTTCTTC. Amino acids: CASIKGGYNEQFF.